What follows is one TCR beta chain and its context. The antigen remains undetermined. Assay used: immunoSEQ multiplex PCR; TCRdb lists only in-frame clones, some missing. The sample has about 350,000 clones; roughly 91% are singletons. The data derive from a study of Ad26.COV2.S vaccination and SARS-CoV-2 variants. Study details: Among those in the COV1001 Ad26.COV2.S trial arm was the donor.

Findings and limits, study-wide: Post-vaccination breadth of spike-specific CD8+ and CD4+ T cell responses was reportedly substantial.

Treatment in this sample: 15 to 20 received Ad26.COV2.S at low or high dose, single or two shots; 5 received placebo; per-sample allocation not given. Sampling was performed 63 days after the first vaccine or placebo injection. The donor was a Boston adult aged 18-55 years. This vaccine is an Ad26 vector that expresses the Wuhan-strain SARS-CoV-2 spike. The CDR3 covers 14 residues. V lost 3 bases and J lost 5, with 13 bases in between. Germline V CDR1 and CDR2: LNHDA, SQIVND (reference sequence). The chain combines TRBV19 with TRBJ2-5; D call uncertain. Specimen: peripheral blood, collected in a trial of Ad26.COV2.S vaccine versus placebo. This sequence was found in a person aged 18-65 years who received the Ad26.COV2.S COVID-19 vaccine or a placebo. The CDR3: CASSIRVAPETQYF. CDR3 sequence (DNA): TGTGCCAGTAGTATTAGGGTAGCTCCTGAGACCCAGTACTTC.